The TCR beta chain under discussion was sequenced for a study of blood T cell repertoires in COVID-19. For the study at large: From the United States, Italy and Spain came samples of acute and convalescent COVID-19. T cells, B-cell-depleted T cells, or PBMCs provided the cDNA or gDNA that served as material.

Trimming shortened V by 7 bases and J by 8 bases, and 15 bases separated the two germline ends. The germline V gene encodes CDR1 SGHTA and CDR2 FQGNSA. The CDR3 sequence is 14 residues long. In the original workflow: Using reference gene primer amplification, nucleated cell counts were estimated. The data were produced by immunoSEQ multiplex PCR, yet TCRdb's version contains in-frame clones alone and is incomplete. V, J and clone size are taken as reported in that table, and D and trimming were inferred from the DNA itself. Seen here are 220,000 or so clones, 84% observed once, and the top ten hold around 20%.

This rearrangement joins TRBV7-2 to TRBJ1-6; D is undetermined. The origin of this receptor is a man under 40 with active or convalescent COVID-19. The material sequenced was peripheral blood. CDR3 sequence reads: CASTLGFAYSPLHF. Written as DNA, the CDR3 is TGTGCCAGCACCCTAGGCTTTGCGTATTCACCCCTCCACTTT.